The clone carrying this TCR beta chain has just a few counts. Its specificity is unknown. The sample belongs to a study of T cells after yellow fever vaccination. Production of TCR cDNA was by 5'RACE template switching, which also added a universal primer site and UMIs. MiXCR, run by TCRdb on the 5' RACE reads, gives a single entry per CDR3 protein. The repertoire holds about 350,000 distinct CDR3 sequences, roughly an eighth seen once, with about 3% in the top ten. V shed 1 base, J shed 4 bases, and the junction held 10 bases outside the gene matches. This CDR3 is built from 16 residues. The germline V gene has CDR1 SGHRS and CDR2 YFSETQ. Study results and caveats: Abundant clonotypes (contaminants from the bulk population) could be present in FACS-sorted repertoires.

Sequenced material: CD4+ T cells sorted from PBMCs, taken 15 days after the yellow fever booster vaccination. This receptor was identified in a man younger than 35 who received the YFV17D yellow fever vaccine. This chain connects TRBV5-1 to TRBJ1-1, with TRBD1 matching 7 bases. The CDR3 sequence: CASSLIRGLRGTEAFF. The CDR3 region has the DNA TGCGCCAGCAGCTTGATTAGGGGGCTACGGGGCACTGAAGCTTTCTTT. The full variable domain, in which reference TRBV5-1 and TRBJ1-1 provide the parts outside the CDR3, is KAGVTQTPRYLIKTRGQQVTLSCSPISGHRSVSWYQQTPGQGLQFLFEYFSETQRNKGNFPGRFSGRQFSNSRSEMNVSTLELGDSALYLCASSLIRGLRGTEAFFGQGTRLTVV.